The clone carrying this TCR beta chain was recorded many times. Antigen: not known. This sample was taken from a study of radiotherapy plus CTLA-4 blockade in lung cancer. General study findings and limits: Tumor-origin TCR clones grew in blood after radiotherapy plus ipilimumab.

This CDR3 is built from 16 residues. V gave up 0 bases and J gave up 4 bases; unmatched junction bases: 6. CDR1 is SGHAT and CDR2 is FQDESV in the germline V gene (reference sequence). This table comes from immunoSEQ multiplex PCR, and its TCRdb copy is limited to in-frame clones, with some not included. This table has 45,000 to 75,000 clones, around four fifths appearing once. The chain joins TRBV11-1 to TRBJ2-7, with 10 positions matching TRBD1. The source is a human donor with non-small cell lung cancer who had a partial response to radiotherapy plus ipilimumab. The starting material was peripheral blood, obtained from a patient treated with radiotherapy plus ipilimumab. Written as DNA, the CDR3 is TGTGCCAGCAGCTTAGCACCGGGACAGGGGCAATACGAGCAGTACTTC. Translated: CASSLAPGQGQYEQYF.